This entry lists 24 T cell receptor beta chains sequenced from one sample in a study of blood T cells in healthy people across ages. For the second PCR, which ran for roughly 6 to 11 cycles, a sample-barcoded 5' primer and a J-beta primer mix were used. TCRdb analysed the 5' RACE reads with MiXCR anew, one entry per CDR3 protein. The sample holds some 800,000 distinct CDR3 sequences, 25% seen once. These data were also reused for a study on T cells of mothers and their children.

Specimen: blood. Receptors were obtained from a boy aged 5-17 years in good health.

This clonotype has a handful of counts. V and J are TRBV6-6 and TRBJ2-1; TRBD2 is a possible D gene (5 bases). This CDR3 has 13 residues. Trimming removed 0 bases at V and 8 bases at J, with 8 bases between. Germline values: CDR1 MNHNY, CDR2 SVGAGI (reference sequence). The CDR3 DNA sequence: TGTGCCAGCAGTTACTCGAGGGTCGATGAGCAGTTCTTC. This codes for CASSYSRVDEQFF.

The rearrangement links TRBV7-2 to TRBJ2-1; 9 bases line up with TRBD2. CDR3 length: 15 residues. Germline CDR1 SGHTA, CDR2 FQGNSA. With V trimmed by 5 bases and J by 8 bases, 10 bases remained unmatched. The CDR3 loop reads CASSPNSGSPHEQFF. The CDR3 DNA reads as TGTGCCAGCAGCCCTAATAGCGGGAGCCCCCATGAGCAGTTCTTC.

This clonotype was detected a few times. The J gene is TRBJ2-5, the V gene TRBV20-1; 7 nucleotides align to TRBD2. The V and J ends lost 3 bases and 11 bases, in that order; junction bases with no gene match: 15. The CDR3 is made up of 14 amino acids. Germline V gene sequence: CDR1 DFQATT, CDR2 SNEGSKA (reference sequence). The CDR3 spells CSARDGRPGGSQYF. The CDR3 DNA reads TGCAGTGCTAGGGACGGGAGGCCGGGTGGGTCGCAGTACTTC.

This clonotype occurred a few times. J is TRBJ2-5 and V is TRBV5-1; 11 nucleotides line up with TRBD2. The junction had 7 bases not matched to a gene; V was cut back by 5 bases and J by 4 bases. The CDR3 length is 15 residues. CDR1 is SGHRS and CDR2 is YFSETQ in the germline V gene. CDR3 amino acids: CASRSLAGGGETQYF. The CDR3 DNA reads TGCGCCAGCAGAAGTCTAGCGGGGGGAGGAGAGACCCAGTACTTC.

J is TRBJ1-3 and V is TRBV29-1; perhaps TRBD1 as D (5 bases). This CDR3 has 15 residues. The germline V gene has CDR1 SQVTM and CDR2 ANQGSEA. The ends were cut back, 7 bases at V and 0 bases at J, with 16 bases in the middle. CDR3 nucleotides: TGCAGCGCCGGGGGAATCTTAAACTCTGGAAACACCATATATTTT. This translates into CSAGGILNSGNTIYF.

In this sample, this clonotype turned up a few times. This sequence joins TRBV9 and TRBJ2-5; 8 bases agree with TRBD2. With 7 bases clipped from V and 2 bases from J, the junction kept 13 bases outside the gene matches. Germline V gene lookup returns CDR1 SGDLS and CDR2 YYNGEE. This CDR3 comprises 16 residues. CDR3 nucleotides: TGTGCCAGCGCGGGGTTCGGGGGGGGCCTACAAGAGACCCAGTACTTC. Translation: CASAGFGGGLQETQYF.

This clonotype was observed a handful of times. The chain combines TRBV7-3 with TRBJ2-5, with 8 bases identical to TRBD2. TRBJ2-1 matches the DNA end more closely, so the J call is doubtful. The germline gives CDR1 SGHTA, CDR2 FQGTGA. This CDR3 is built from 15 residues. Here the CDR3 reads CASSSGLAPYNEQFF. The DNA of the CDR3 is TGTGCCAGCAGCTCCGGACTAGCCCCCTACAATGAGCAGTTCTTC.

This clonotype was counted only a few times. V gene TRBV7-9 combines with J gene TRBJ1-4, with D unclear. The CDR3 covers 15 residues. V was pared by 1 base and J by 5 bases, with 11 bases between. The germline CDR1 and CDR2 sequences are SEHNR and FQNEAQ (reference sequence). Here the CDR3 DNA reads TGTGCCAGCAGCTTAGTTGTAGGACGGAATGAAAAACTGTTTTTT. Its protein product is CASSLVVGRNEKLFF.

The V call is TRBV11-2, the J call TRBJ2-3, with TRBD2 as a possible D gene (7 bases). The V and J ends lost 5 bases and 6 bases respectively, with 18 bases between them. The CDR3 covers 15 residues. Germline lookup yields CDR1 SGHAT and CDR2 FQNNGV. CDR3 region: CASSLRGGATDTQYF. The CDR3 DNA reads as TGTGCCAGCAGCCTCCGAGGGGGGGCAACTGATACGCAGTATTTT.

At least ten counts were recorded for this clonotype. V and J are TRBV5-1 and TRBJ1-5, with D possibly being TRBD1 (5 bases). V was clipped by 0 bases and J by 5 bases, with 9 bases between them. The CDR3 extends over 14 amino acids. Germline CDR1 SGHRS, CDR2 YFSETQ. CDR3: CASSLGREDQPQHF. The CDR3 nucleotides read TGCGCCAGCAGCTTGGGCAGGGAGGATCAGCCCCAGCATTTT.

V usage is TRBV20-1 and J usage is TRBJ1-2; D not certain. The CDR3 length is 12 residues. Trimming pared 3 bases from V and 4 bases from J, leaving 9 bases between. CDR1 and CDR2 (germline): DFQATT, SNEGSKA (reference sequence). This chain's CDR3 is CSARDLPYGYTF. The CDR3, as DNA: TGCAGTGCTAGGGACTTACCCTATGGCTACACCTTC.

In regard to this clonotype: An end of the junction does not agree with germline; a read error may underlie this. The J gene is TRBJ2-3, the V gene TRBV7-2, with 8 bases identical to TRBD2. This CDR3 has 16 amino acids. The germline V gene encodes CDR1 SGHTA and CDR2 FQGNSA. CDR3: CASSLGASGGVDAQYF. DNA for the CDR3: TGTGCCAGCAGCTTAGGGGCCAGCGGGGGAGTAGATGCGCAGTATTTT. Full variable domain (rest looked up from reference TRBV7-2 and TRBJ2-3): GAGVSQSPSNKVTEKGKDVELRCDPISGHTALYWYRQSLGQGLEFLIYFQGNSAPDKSGLPSDRFSAERTGGSVSTLTIQRTQQEDSAVYLCASSLGASGGVDAQYFGPGTRLTVL.

This clonotype was seen more than once but under ten times. This chain uses TRBV20-1 with TRBJ2-5; 10 bases align to TRBD2. Germline-derived CDR1 and CDR2 are DFQATT and SNEGSKA (reference sequence). Losses at the gene ends were 4 bases for V and 3 bases for J; bases not matched to a gene: 11. CDR3 size: 16 residues. The CDR3, as DNA: TGCAGTGCTATACAACAAAAGCGGGGGGGGAAAGAGACCCAGTACTTC. Residues: CSAIQQKRGGKETQYF.

The chain joins TRBV7-9 to TRBJ2-7; 8 bases align to TRBD1. Losses at the gene ends were 5 bases for V and 6 bases for J; bases not matched to a gene: 12. The CDR3 length is 15 residues. Germline CDR1 SEHNR, CDR2 FQNEAQ (reference sequence). This CDR3 reads CASSPGGPGLGEQYF. CDR3 sequence (DNA): TGTGCCAGCAGCCCAGGGGGCCCCGGGCTTGGCGAGCAGTACTTC.

The genes are TRBV7-9 and TRBJ2-1; 14 positions match TRBD2. CDR1 is SEHNR, CDR2 FQNEAQ, per germline (reference sequence). Germline trimming cut 4 bases from V and 5 bases from J; bases unmatched to any gene: 10. This CDR3 is 18 amino acids long. The DNA of the CDR3 is TGTGCCAGCAGCTACCCGGGACTAGCGGGAGCCAGGAACAATGAGCAGTTCTTC. It yields the protein CASSYPGLAGARNNEQFF.

Ten or more counts support this clonotype. The genes are TRBV9 and TRBJ2-3; D perhaps matches TRBD2 (6 bases). The CDR3 covers 16 residues. Trimming took off 0 bases at V and 0 bases at J, with 11 bases between the two ends. CDR1 SGDLS and CDR2 YYNGEE come from the germline V gene. CDR3 coding DNA: TGTGCCAGCAGCGTAGGGGGACTCGCTAGCACAGATACGCAGTATTTT. Encoded protein: CASSVGGLASTDTQYF.

This clonotype came up a few times. Compared with germline, one end of the junction differs, possibly owing to a read error. The CDR3 nucleotides read TGCAGCGCTAAGAACCCTGAAGCTTTCTTT. It is translated as CSAKNPEAFF. The chain carries TRBV20-1 and TRBJ1-1; D remains unclear. The CDR3 runs 10 residues. Per germline, CDR1 DFQATT and CDR2 SNEGSKA (reference sequence).

The rearrangement links TRBV6-6 to TRBJ2-3; D is unclear. This CDR3 region has 12 residues. V was pared by 6 bases and J by 3 bases, with 7 bases between. Germline V gene sequence: CDR1 MNHNY, CDR2 SVGAGI (reference sequence). CDR3 sequence reads: CASRFNTDTQYF. As DNA, the CDR3 is TGTGCCAGCAGGTTCAATACAGATACGCAGTATTTT.

In its sample, this clonotype was seen once. The rearrangement joins TRBV5-1 to TRBJ2-6; 8 bases agree with TRBD1. J gave up 2 bases and V 1 base, and 8 bases lay outside the gene matches. Germline V gene sequence: CDR1 SGHRS, CDR2 YFSETQ. The CDR3 spans 18 residues. This CDR3 is CASSLRRTGTAGANVLTF. The CDR3 coding sequence is TGCGCCAGCAGCTTGAGGAGGACAGGGACTGCTGGGGCCAACGTCCTGACTTTC.

This clonotype was seen at least ten times. This chain connects TRBV28 to TRBJ1-5, with TRBD1 matching 9 bases. V trimming: 5 bases; J trimming: 1 base; junction bases outside the gene matches: 3. Per the germline V gene, CDR1 is MDHEN and CDR2 is SYDVKM. This CDR3 comprises 15 residues. This CDR3 is CASSRTGASNQPQHF. CDR3 in DNA: TGTGCCAGCAGTCGGACAGGGGCAAGCAATCAGCCCCAGCATTTT.

The chain uses TRBV6-6 and TRBJ1-2; the match to TRBD1 covers 8 bases. The CDR3 runs to 15 residues. Germline V CDR1 and CDR2: MNHNY, SVGAGI (reference sequence). V was pared by 6 bases and J by 5 bases, with 11 bases of the junction left unmatched. Here the CDR3 DNA reads TGTGCCAGCAGGACCGGGACAGGCTTTTGGTATGGCTACACCTTC. Its translation is CASRTGTGFWYGYTF.

This clonotype appeared many times. V and J are TRBV9 and TRBJ2-5; 9 bases line up with TRBD1. The V gene's germline CDR1 is SGDLS and CDR2 YYNGEE. The CDR3 is 14 amino acids. Losses at the gene ends were 2 bases for V and 5 bases for J; bases not matched to a gene: 4. CDR3 coding DNA: TGTGCCAGCAGCGTCGGGACAGGGCGGGAGACCCAGTACTTC. Translated: CASSVGTGRETQYF.

In its sample, this clonotype was seen a few times. The chain couples TRBV7-2 to TRBJ2-7; the D call may be TRBD1 or TRBD2 (6 bases each). V was shortened by 5 bases and J by 4 bases, with 18 bases between the two germline ends. Germline CDR1 SGHTA, CDR2 FQGNSA. CDR3 length equals 15 residues. CDR3 DNA sequence: TGTGCCAGCAGCGAAAGTGGGGGGCAAGGGTACGAGCAGTACTTC. Its protein product is CASSESGGQGYEQYF.

This chain links TRBV7-9 with TRBJ2-7, with D maybe TRBD1 (5 bases). The length of the CDR3 is 14 residues. The V end was cut by 5 bases, the J end by 2 bases, with 13 bases between. Germline CDR1 is SEHNR and CDR2 is FQNEAQ (reference sequence). The CDR3 spells CASSMQGWAYEQYF. DNA for the CDR3: TGTGCCAGCAGCATGCAGGGTTGGGCCTACGAGCAGTACTTC.